Listed below are T cell receptor beta chains from one sample, sequenced in a study of OX40 agonist ivuxolimab in advanced cancers. The table came from immunoSEQ multiplex PCR; TCRdb's copy has only in-frame clones and leaves some out. The top ten hold about 2.3% of the sample, which has fewer than 90,000 clones, about 91% seen once. Sequenced here: CD4+ or CD8+ T cells sorted from blood, sampled in a trial of the OX40 agonist ivuxolimab. The receptors derive from an adult with an advanced solid tumor such as melanoma, head and neck, liver or kidney cancer. Both conserved end residues are part of each CDR3. A D gene is named only where the DNA matches it firmly. Some rows have no size entry. The others give once, few or many, or a class for an expanded clone.

cdr3_aa	cdr3_nt	d_call	clone_size	v_call	j_call
CAWSTSGVSYEQYF	TGTGCCTGGAGTACTAGCGGAGTCTCCTACGAGCAGTACTTC	TRBD2	NA	TRBV30	TRBJ2-7
CTSSPLFGEGGEKLFF	TGCACCAGCAGCCCATTATTCGGGGAGGGAGGTGAAAAACTGTTTTTT	NA	NA	TRBV1	TRBJ1-4
CASSSQDANYGYTF	TGTGCCAGCAGTTCCCAGGACGCTAACTATGGCTACACCTTC	NA	NA	TRBV28	TRBJ1-2
CASSQLGFNEQYF	TGCGCCAGCAGCCAACTCGGCTTCAACGAGCAGTACTTC	NA	NA	TRBV4-1	TRBJ2-7
CASSTASGSQNIQYF	TGTGCCAGCAGCACGGCTAGCGGGAGCCAAAACATTCAGTACTTC	TRBD2	NA	TRBV11-3	TRBJ2-4
CASSFRGTGLASYEQYF	TGTGCCAGCAGCTTCAGGGGGACGGGACTCGCTTCCTACGAGCAGTACTTC	NA	NA	TRBV11-3	TRBJ2-7
CASTPSGNTIYF	TGTGCCAGCACCCCCTCTGGAAACACCATATATTTT	NA	NA	TRBV6-1	TRBJ1-3
CASSGQTLSGNTIYF	TGTGCCAGCAGCGGTCAAACACTCTCTGGAAACACCATATATTTT	NA	NA	TRBV9	TRBJ1-3
CASRPGPSNQPQHF	TGTGCCAGCAGGCCCGGACCTAGCAATCAGCCCCAGCATTTT	NA	NA	TRBV6-1	TRBJ1-5
CASSLDNPGGELFF	TGCGCCAGCAGCTTGGACAATCCGGGCGGGGAGCTGTTTTTT	NA	NA	TRBV5-1	TRBJ2-2
CATGTNTDTQYF	TGTGCCACAGGGACCAACACAGATACGCAGTATTTT	NA	NA	TRBV7-2	TRBJ2-3
CASSYTGDQPQHF	TGTGCCAGCAGTTACACAGGGGACCAGCCCCAGCATTTT	TRBD1	NA	TRBV6-6	TRBJ1-5
CASSQDGNTGELFF	TGCGCCAGCAGCCAAGATGGGAACACCGGGGAGCTGTTTTTT	NA	NA	TRBV4-1	TRBJ2-2
CASSASVSGELFF	TGTGCCAGCAGTGCCTCGGTGAGCGGGGAGCTGTTTTTT	NA	NA	TRBV2	TRBJ2-2
CASSDQGSYTDTQYF	TGTGCCAGCAGTGACCAGGGCAGTTACACAGATACGCAGTATTTT	NA	NA	TRBV6-4	TRBJ2-3
CASSPPGLREGPDTQYF	TGTGCCAGCTCACCACCAGGTTTGCGGGAGGGCCCAGATACGCAGTATTTT	TRBD2	NA	TRBV18	TRBJ2-3
CASAYQQNTGELFF	TGTGCCAGTGCTTACCAGCAGAACACCGGGGAGCTGTTTTTT	NA	NA	TRBV5-8	TRBJ2-2
CASRQVVGNQPQHF	TGTGCCAGCAGACAAGTGGTAGGGAATCAGCCCCAGCATTTT	NA	NA	TRBV25-1	TRBJ1-5
CASSGQENTEAFF	TGTGCCAGCAGCGGACAGGAGAACACTGAAGCTTTCTTT	TRBD1	NA	TRBV7-9	TRBJ1-1
CASSPSASGLYEQYF	TGTGCCAGCAGTCCCTCGGCTAGCGGGCTCTACGAGCAGTACTTC	TRBD2	NA	TRBV28	TRBJ2-7
CASSPTGTGELFF	TGTGCCAGCAGTCCGACGGGTACCGGGGAGCTGTTTTTT	NA	once	TRBV27	TRBJ2-2
CASSITDRFPYGYTF	TGTGCCAGTAGTATAACGGACAGATTCCCCTATGGCTACACCTTC	NA	once	TRBV19	TRBJ1-2
CASSFGAGGAEGYTF	TGTGCCAGCAGTTTTGGGGCCGGAGGAGCTGAAGGCTACACCTTC	NA	NA	TRBV28	TRBJ1-2
CASSSGQAGNTIYF	TGTGCCAGCAGCTCCGGACAGGCTGGAAACACCATATATTTT	TRBD1	NA	TRBV9	TRBJ1-3
CSSGGGSSDEQYF	TGCAGCTCGGGGGGAGGGTCGAGTGACGAGCAGTACTTC	TRBD2	NA	TRBV29-1	TRBJ2-7
CAWSQTHAETQYF	TGTGCCTGGAGTCAGACACACGCAGAGACCCAGTACTTC	NA	NA	TRBV30	TRBJ2-5
CASQWAGTANNEQFF	TGTGCCAGCCAATGGGCCGGGACAGCCAACAATGAGCAGTTCTTC	TRBD1	NA	TRBV19	TRBJ2-1
CASSVQGVADTQYF	TGTGCCAGCAGTGTTCAGGGGGTTGCAGATACGCAGTATTTT	TRBD1	NA	TRBV2	TRBJ2-3
CASSPTGTAYEQYF	TGTGCCAGCAGCCCGACCGGGACGGCCTACGAGCAGTACTTC	NA	NA	TRBV7-9	TRBJ2-7
CASSAGTGYEQYF	TGTGCCAGTAGCGCCGGGACAGGCTACGAGCAGTACTTC	TRBD1	NA	TRBV19	TRBJ2-7
CASSLFGGVDEQYF	TGTGCCAGCAGCCTTTTCGGGGGTGTCGACGAGCAGTACTTC	NA	NA	TRBV7-3	TRBJ2-7
CASSTQQGAYGYTF	TGTGCCAGCAGCACCCAACAGGGGGCCTATGGCTACACCTTC	TRBD1	NA	TRBV13	TRBJ1-2
CASTPGQGVYGYTF	TGTGCCAGCACCCCGGGACAGGGAGTCTATGGCTACACCTTC	TRBD1	NA	TRBV28	TRBJ1-2
CASRPPGQGHYGYTF	TGTGCCAGTAGGCCCCCGGGACAGGGTCACTATGGCTACACCTTC	TRBD1	NA	TRBV19	TRBJ1-2
CVPPDAGQGRNTGELFF	TGTGTTCCTCCTGACGCCGGACAGGGGCGAAACACCGGGGAGCTGTTTTTT	TRBD1	NA	TRBV11-3	TRBJ2-2
CASSPSQGLGNLDQPQHF	TGTGCCAGCAGCCCGAGCCAGGGACTGGGGAACTTGGATCAGCCCCAGCATTTT	NA	NA	TRBV28	TRBJ1-5
CASGGAPAMNTEAFF	TGTGCCTCGGGGGGGGCCCCCGCGATGAACACTGAAGCTTTCTTT	NA	once	TRBV10-3	TRBJ1-1
CASNQGGTGELFF	TGTGCCAGCAACCAGGGGGGCACCGGGGAGCTGTTTTTT	NA	NA	TRBV6-1	TRBJ2-2
CASSHWGFSGRRDNEQFF	TGTGCCAGCAGCCACTGGGGGTTTAGCGGGCGAAGGGACAATGAGCAGTTCTTC	TRBD2	NA	TRBV11-3	TRBJ2-1
CASSAQGNYGYTF	TGTGCCAGCAGTGCCCAGGGGAACTATGGCTACACCTTC	NA	NA	TRBV6-4	TRBJ1-2
CASGLGQTGTEAFF	TGCGCCAGCGGCCTGGGACAGACAGGAACTGAAGCTTTCTTT	TRBD1	NA	TRBV5-1	TRBJ1-1
CASSVSGSRVEEQFF	TGTGCCAGCAGCGTTAGCGGGAGCCGGGTCGAGGAGCAGTTCTTC	TRBD2	NA	TRBV11-3	TRBJ2-1
CASSFRGSGEDTQYF	TGCGCCAGCAGCTTTCGCGGGAGTGGAGAAGATACGCAGTATTTT	TRBD2	NA	TRBV5-1	TRBJ2-3
CASSFLTEAFF	TGTGCCAGCAGCTTTTTAACTGAAGCTTTCTTT	NA	NA	TRBV11-2	TRBJ1-1